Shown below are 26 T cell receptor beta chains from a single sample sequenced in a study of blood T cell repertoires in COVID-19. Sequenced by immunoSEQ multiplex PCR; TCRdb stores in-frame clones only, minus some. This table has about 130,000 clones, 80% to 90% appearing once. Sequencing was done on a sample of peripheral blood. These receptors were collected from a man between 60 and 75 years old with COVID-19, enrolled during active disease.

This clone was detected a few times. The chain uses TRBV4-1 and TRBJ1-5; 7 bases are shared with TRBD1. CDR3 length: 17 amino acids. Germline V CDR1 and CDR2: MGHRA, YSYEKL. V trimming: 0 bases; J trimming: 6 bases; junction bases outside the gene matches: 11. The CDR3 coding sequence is TGCGCCAGCAGCCAAGACAGAACAGGGGCGTTAGGTCAGCCCCAGCATTTT. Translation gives CASSQDRTGALGQPQHF.

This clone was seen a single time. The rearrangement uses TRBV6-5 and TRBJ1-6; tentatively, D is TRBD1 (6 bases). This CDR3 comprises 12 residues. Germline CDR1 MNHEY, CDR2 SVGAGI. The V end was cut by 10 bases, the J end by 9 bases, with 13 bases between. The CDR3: CAITRQVSPLHF. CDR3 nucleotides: TGTGCCATAACCCGACAGGTTTCACCCCTCCACTTT.

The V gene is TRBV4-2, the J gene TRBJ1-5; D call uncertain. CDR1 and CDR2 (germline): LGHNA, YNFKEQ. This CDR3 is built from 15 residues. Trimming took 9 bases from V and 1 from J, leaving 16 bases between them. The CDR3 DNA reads TGTGCCAGTCAAGAGGGAGGAGGGAGCAATCAGCCCCAGCATTTT. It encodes CASQEGGGSNQPQHF.

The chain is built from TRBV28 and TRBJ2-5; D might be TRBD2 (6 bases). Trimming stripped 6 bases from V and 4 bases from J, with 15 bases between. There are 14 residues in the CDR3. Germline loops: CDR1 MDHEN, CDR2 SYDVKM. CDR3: CASSHRGAGETQYF. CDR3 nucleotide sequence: TGTGCCAGCAGCCACCGGGGAGCGGGAGAGACCCAGTACTTC.

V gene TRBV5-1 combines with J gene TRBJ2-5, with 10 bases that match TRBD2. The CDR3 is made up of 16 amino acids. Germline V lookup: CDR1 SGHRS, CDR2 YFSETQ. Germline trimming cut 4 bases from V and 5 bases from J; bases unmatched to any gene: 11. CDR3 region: CASSPRTSGGFETQYF. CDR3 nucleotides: TGCGCCAGCAGCCCTCGGACTAGCGGTGGATTCGAGACCCAGTACTTC. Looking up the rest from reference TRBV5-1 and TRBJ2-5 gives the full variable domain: KAGVTQTPRYLIKTRGQQVTLSCSPISGHRSVSWYQQTPGQGLQFLFEYFSETQRNKGNFPGRFSGRQFSNSRSEMNVSTLELGDSALYLCASSPRTSGGFETQYFGPGTRLLVL.

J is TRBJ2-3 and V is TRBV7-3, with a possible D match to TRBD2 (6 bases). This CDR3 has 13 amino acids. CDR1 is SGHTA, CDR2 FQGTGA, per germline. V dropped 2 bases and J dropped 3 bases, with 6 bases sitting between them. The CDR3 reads CASSLGLTDTQYF. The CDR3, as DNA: TGTGCCAGCAGCTTAGGACTAACAGATACGCAGTATTTT.

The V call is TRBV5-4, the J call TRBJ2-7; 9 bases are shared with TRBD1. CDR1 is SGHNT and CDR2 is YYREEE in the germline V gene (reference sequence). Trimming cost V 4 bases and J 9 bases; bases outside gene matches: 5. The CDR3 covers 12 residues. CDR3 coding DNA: TGTGCCAGCAGCACGGGACAGGGAGGGCAGTACTTC. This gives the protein CASSTGQGGQYF.

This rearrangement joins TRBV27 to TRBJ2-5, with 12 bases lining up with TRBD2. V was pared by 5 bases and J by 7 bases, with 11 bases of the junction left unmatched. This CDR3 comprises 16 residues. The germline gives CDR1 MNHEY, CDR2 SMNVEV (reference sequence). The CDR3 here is CASSGSSGGAVGTQYF. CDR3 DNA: TGTGCCAGCAGTGGATCTAGCGGGGGGGCGGTTGGGACCCAGTACTTC.

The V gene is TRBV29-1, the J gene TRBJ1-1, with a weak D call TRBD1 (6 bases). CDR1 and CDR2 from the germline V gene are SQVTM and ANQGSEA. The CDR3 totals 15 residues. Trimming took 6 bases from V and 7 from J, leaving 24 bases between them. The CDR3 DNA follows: TGCAGCGTGGATTCCGGGACACAAAATTTGGGTGAAGCTTTCTTT. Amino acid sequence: CSVDSGTQNLGEAFF. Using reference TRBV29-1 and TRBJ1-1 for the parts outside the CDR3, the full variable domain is SAVISQKPSRDICQRGTSLTIQCQVDSQVTMMFWYRQQPGQSLTLIATANQGSEATYESGFVIDKFPISRPNLTFSTLTVSNMSPEDSSIYLCSVDSGTQNLGEAFFGQGTRLTVV.

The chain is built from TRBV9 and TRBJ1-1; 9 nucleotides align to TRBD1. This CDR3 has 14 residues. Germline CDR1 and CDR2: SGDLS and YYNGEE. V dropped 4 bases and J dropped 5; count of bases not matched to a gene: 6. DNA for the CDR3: TGTGCCAGCAGCAACCGGGACAGGGCTACTGAAGCTTTCTTT. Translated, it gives CASSNRDRATEAFF.

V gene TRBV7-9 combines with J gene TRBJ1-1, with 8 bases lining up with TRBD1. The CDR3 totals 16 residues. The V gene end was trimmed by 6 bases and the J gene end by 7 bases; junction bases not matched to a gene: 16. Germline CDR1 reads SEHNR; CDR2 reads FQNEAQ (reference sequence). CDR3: CASRPGTGETNREAFF. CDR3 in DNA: TGTGCCAGCAGACCTGGGACAGGTGAGACCAACCGTGAAGCTTTCTTT.

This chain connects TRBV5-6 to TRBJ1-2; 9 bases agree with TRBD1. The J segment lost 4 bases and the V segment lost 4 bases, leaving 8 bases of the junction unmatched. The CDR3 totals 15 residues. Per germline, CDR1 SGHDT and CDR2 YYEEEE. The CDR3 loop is CASSPTGQGAYGYTF. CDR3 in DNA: TGTGCCAGCAGCCCTACGGGACAGGGCGCCTATGGCTACACCTTC.

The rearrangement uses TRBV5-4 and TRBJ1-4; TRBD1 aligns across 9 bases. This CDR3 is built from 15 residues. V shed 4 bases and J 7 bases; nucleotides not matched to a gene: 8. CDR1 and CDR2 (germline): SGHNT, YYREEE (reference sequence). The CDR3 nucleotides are TGTGCCAGCAGCCAACGACAGGGGGGGAGTGAAAAACTGTTTTTT. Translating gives CASSQRQGGSEKLFF.

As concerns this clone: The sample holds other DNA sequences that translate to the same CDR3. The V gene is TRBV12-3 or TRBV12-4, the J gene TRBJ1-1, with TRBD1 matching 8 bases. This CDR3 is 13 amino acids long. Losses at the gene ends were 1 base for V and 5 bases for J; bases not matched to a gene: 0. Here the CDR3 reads CASSLGTGTEAFF. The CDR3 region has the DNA TGTGCCAGCAGTTTAGGGACAGGGACTGAAGCTTTCTTT.

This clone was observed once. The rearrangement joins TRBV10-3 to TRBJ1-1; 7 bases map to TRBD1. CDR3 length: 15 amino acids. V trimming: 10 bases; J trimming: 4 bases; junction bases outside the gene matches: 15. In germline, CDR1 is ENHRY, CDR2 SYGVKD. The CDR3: CATTGELEVFTEAFF. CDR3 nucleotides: TGTGCCACCACAGGGGAGTTAGAGGTTTTCACTGAAGCTTTCTTT.

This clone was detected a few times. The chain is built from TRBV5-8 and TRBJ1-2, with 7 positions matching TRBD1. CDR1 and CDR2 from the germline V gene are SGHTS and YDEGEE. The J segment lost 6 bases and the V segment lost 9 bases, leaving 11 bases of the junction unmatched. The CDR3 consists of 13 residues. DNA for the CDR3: TGTGCCACAACGACAGGGAGAGCGGATGGCTACACCTTC. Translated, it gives CATTTGRADGYTF.

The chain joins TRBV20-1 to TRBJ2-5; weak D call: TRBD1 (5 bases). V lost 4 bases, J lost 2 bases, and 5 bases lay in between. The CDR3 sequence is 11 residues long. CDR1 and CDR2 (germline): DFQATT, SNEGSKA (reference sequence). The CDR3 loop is CSANRQETQYF. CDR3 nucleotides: TGCAGTGCTAACAGGCAAGAGACCCAGTACTTC.

The CDR3 bases are TGTGCCAGTAGTATAGCCCAGACGGGGAACACTGAAGCTTTCTTT. Translating it yields CASSIAQTGNTEAFF. The J gene is TRBJ1-1, the V gene TRBV19; D gene unclear. CDR1 is LNHDA and CDR2 is SQIVND in the germline V gene (reference sequence). V was clipped by 1 base and J by 1 base, with 10 bases between them. The CDR3 has 15 residues.

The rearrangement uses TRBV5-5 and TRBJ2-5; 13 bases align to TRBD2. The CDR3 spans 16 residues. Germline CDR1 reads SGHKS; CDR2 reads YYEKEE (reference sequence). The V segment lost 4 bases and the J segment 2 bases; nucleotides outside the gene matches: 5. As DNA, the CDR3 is TGTGCCAGCAGCCCGGGGGGACTAGCGGGGCAAGAGACCCAGTACTTC. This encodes CASSPGGLAGQETQYF.

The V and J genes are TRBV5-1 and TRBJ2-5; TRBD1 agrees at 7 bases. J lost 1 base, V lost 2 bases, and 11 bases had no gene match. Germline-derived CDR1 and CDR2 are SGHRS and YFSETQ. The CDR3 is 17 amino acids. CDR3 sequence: CASSFPATTGAQETQYF. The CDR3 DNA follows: TGCGCCAGCAGCTTCCCCGCCACAACAGGGGCCCAAGAGACCCAGTACTTC.

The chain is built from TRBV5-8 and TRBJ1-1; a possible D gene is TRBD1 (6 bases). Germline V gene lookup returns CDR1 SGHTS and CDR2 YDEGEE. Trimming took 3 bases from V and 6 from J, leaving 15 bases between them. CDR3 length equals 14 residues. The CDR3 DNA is TGTGCCAGCAGCTCCACTACAGGGATCCCTGAAGCTTTCTTT. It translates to CASSSTTGIPEAFF.

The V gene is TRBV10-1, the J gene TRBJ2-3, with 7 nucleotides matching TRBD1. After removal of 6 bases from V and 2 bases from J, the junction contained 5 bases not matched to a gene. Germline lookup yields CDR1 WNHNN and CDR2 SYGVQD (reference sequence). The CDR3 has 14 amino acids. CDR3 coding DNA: TGCGCCAGCAGCCAGGGGGTTTCCACAGATACGCAGTATTTT. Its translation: CASSQGVSTDTQYF.

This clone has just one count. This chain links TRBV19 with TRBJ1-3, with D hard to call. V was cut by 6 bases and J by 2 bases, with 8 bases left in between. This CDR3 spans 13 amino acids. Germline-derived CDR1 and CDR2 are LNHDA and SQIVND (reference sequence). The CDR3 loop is CASRRQAGNTIYF. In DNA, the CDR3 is TGTGCCAGTAGAAGGCAGGCTGGAAACACCATATATTTT.

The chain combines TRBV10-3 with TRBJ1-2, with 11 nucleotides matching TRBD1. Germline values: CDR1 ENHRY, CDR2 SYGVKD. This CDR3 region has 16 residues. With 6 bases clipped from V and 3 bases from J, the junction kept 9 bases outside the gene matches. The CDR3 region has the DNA TGTGCCATCAGAGGTCTCCCGGGACAGGGGGACTATGGCTACACCTTC. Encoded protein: CAIRGLPGQGDYGYTF.

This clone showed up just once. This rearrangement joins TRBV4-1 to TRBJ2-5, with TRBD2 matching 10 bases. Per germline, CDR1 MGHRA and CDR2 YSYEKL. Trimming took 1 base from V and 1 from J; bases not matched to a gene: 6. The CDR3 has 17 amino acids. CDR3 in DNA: TGCGCCAGCAGCCAAGCAGCGGGGGGGCGGTTCCAAGAGACCCAGTACTTC. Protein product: CASSQAAGGRFQETQYF.

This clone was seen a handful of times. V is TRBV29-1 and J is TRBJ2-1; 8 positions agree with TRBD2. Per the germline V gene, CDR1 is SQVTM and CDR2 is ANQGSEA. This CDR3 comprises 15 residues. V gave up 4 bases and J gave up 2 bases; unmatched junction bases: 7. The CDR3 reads CSVAPGLGTYNEQFF. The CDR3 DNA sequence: TGCAGCGTTGCACCGGGACTAGGAACCTACAATGAGCAGTTCTTC.